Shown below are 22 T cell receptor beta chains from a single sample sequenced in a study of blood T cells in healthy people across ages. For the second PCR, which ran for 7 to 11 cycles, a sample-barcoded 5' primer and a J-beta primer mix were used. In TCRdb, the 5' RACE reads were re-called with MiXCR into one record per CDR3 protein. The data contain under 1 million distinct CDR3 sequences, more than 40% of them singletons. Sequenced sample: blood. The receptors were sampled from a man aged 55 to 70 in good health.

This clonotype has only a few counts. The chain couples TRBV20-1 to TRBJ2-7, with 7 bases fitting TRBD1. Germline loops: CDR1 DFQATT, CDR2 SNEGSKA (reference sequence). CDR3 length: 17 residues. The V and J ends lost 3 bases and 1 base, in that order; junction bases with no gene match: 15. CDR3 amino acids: CSASSAGGLTLSYEQYF. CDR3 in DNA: TGCAGTGCTAGTTCCGCAGGGGGTCTAACTTTATCCTACGAGCAGTACTTC.

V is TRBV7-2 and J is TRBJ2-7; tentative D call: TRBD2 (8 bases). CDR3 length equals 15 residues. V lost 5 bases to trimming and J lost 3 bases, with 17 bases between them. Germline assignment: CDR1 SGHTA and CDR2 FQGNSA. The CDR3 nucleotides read TGTGCCAGCAGCCCAGGGGGGCTAGCGGGCTACGAGCAGTACTTC. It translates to CASSPGGLAGYEQYF.

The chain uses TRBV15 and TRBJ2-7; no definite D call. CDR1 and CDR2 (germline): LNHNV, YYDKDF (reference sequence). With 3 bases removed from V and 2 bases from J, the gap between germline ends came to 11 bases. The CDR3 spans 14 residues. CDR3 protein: CATSSKTQPYEQYF. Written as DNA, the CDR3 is TGTGCCACCAGCAGTAAGACTCAGCCCTACGAGCAGTACTTC.

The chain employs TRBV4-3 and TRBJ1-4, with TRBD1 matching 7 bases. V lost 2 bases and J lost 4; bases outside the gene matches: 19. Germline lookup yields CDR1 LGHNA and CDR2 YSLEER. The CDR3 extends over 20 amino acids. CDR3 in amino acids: CASSQYPLTGPSGGNEKLFF. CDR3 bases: TGCGCCAGCAGCCAATATCCTCTGACAGGGCCTAGTGGGGGTAATGAAAAACTGTTTTTT.

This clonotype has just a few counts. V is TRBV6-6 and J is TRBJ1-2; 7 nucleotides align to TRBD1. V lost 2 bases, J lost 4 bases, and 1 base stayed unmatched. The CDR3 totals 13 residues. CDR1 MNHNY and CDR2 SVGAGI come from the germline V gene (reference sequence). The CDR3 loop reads CASSYDRVYGYTF. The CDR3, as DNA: TGTGCCAGCAGTTACGACAGGGTCTATGGCTACACCTTC.

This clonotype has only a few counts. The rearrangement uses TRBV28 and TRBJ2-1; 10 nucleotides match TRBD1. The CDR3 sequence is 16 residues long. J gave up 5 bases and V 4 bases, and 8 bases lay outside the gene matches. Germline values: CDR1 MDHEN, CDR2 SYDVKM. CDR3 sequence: CASSSYDRGLDNEQFF. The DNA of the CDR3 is TGTGCCAGCAGTTCATACGACAGGGGGCTGGACAATGAGCAGTTCTTC.

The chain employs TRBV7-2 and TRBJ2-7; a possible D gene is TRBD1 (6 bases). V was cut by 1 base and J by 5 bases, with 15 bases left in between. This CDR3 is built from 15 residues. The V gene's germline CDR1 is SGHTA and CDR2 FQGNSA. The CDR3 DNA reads TGTGCCAGCAGCTTAGTAGCCTCAACAGGGAACGAGCAGTACTTC. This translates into CASSLVASTGNEQYF.

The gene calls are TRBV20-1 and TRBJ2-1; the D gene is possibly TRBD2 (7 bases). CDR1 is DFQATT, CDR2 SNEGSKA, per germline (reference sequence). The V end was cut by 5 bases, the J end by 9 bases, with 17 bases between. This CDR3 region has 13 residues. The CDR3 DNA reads TGCAGTGCTTCAAGGGGGGGCCGGGTTGAGCAGTTCTTC. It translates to CSASRGGRVEQFF.

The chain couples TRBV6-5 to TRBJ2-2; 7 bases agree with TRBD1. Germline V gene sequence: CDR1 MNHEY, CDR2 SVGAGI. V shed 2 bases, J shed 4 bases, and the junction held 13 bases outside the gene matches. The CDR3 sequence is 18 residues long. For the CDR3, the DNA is TGTGCCAGCAGTTACGCGAGGGTAGGGGACAGACTCACCGGGGAGCTGTTTTTT. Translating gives CASSYARVGDRLTGELFF.

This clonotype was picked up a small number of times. CDR3 sequence (DNA): TGTGCCAGCATCCCTGGGGCGGGGGCAGGCTACGAGCAGTACTTC. This translates into CASIPGAGAGYEQYF. V gene TRBV28 combines with J gene TRBJ2-7; weak D call: TRBD2 (7 bases). Germline values: CDR1 MDHEN, CDR2 SYDVKM. V lost 7 bases, J lost 3 bases, and 19 bases lay in between. This CDR3 has 15 amino acids.

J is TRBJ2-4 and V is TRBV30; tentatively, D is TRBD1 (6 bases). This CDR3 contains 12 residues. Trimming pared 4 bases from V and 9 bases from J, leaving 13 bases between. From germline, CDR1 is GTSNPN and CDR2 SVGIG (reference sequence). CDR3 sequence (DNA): TGTGCCTGGACCCAGGGGCCGGGCATTCAGTACTTC. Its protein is CAWTQGPGIQYF.

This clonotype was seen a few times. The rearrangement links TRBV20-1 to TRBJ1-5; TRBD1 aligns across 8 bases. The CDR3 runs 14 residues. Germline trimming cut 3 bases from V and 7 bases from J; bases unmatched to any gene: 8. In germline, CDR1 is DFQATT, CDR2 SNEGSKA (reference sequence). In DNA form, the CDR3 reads TGCAGTGCTAGGGACAGGGAGGTCCGCCAGCCCCAGCATTTT. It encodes CSARDREVRQPQHF.

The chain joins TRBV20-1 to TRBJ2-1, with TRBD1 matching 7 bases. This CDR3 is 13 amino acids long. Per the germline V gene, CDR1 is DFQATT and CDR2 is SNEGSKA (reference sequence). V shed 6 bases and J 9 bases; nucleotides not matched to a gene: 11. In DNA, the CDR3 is TGCAGTGCGGCTAGACAGGGTGGCGTTGAGCAGTTCTTC. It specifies CSAARQGGVEQFF.

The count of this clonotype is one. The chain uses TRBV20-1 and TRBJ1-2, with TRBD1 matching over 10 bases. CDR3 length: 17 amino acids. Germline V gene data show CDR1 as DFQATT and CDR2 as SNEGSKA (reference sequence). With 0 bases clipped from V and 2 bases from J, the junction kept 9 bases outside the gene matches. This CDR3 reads CSARDRGGTGVNYGYTF. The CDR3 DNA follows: TGCAGTGCTAGAGATCGGGGAGGGACAGGGGTAAACTATGGCTACACCTTC.

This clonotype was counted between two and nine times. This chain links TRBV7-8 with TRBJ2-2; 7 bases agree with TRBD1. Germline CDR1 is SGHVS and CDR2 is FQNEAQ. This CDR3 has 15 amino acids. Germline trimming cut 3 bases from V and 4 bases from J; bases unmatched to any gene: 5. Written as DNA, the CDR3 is TGTGCCAGCAGCTTTATACAGGGGACCACCGGGGAGCTGTTTTTT. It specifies CASSFIQGTTGELFF.

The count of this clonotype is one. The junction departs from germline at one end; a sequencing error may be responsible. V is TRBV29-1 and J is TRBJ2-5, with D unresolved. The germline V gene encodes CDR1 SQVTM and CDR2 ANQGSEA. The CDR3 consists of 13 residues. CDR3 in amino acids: CSALVEYQGTQYF. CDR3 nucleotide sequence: TGCAGCGCTTTAGTTGAGTACCAAGGGACCCAGTACTTC.

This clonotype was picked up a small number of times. Here the CDR3 reads CASRDPRGSYEQYF. The CDR3 region has the DNA TGTGCCAGCAGGGACCCCAGGGGCTCCTACGAGCAGTACTTC. This sequence joins TRBV6-5 and TRBJ2-7, with D perhaps TRBD1 (6 bases). CDR3 length: 14 amino acids. Trimming stripped 6 bases from V and 0 bases from J, with 12 bases between. Per germline, CDR1 MNHEY and CDR2 SVGAGI.

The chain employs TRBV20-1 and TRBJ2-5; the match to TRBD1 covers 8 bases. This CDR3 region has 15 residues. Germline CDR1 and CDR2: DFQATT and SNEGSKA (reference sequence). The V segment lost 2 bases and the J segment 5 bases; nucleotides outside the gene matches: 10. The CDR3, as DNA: TGCAGTGCTAGACCAGGTCAGGGGGCTCGGGAGACCCAGTACTTC. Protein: CSARPGQGARETQYF.

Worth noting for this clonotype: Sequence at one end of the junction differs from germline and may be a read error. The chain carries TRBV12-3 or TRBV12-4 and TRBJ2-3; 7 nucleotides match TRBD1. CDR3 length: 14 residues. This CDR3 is CASSGTALTDTRYF. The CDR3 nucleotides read TGTGCCAGCTCCGGGACAGCCCTCACAGATACGCGGTATTTT.

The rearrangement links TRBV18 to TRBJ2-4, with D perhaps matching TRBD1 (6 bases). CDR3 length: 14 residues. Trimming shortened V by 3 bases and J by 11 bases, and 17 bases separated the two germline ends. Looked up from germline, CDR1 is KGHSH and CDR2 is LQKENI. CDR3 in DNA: TGTGCCAGCTCACCCCCGTACGGGACAAATTTTCAGTACTTC. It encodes CASSPPYGTNFQYF.

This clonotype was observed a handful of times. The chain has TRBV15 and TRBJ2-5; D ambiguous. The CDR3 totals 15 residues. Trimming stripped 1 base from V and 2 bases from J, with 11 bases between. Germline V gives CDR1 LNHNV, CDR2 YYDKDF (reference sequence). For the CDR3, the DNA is TGTGCCACCAGCAGAGTCACAGCTATTCAAGAGACCCAGTACTTC. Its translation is CATSRVTAIQETQYF.

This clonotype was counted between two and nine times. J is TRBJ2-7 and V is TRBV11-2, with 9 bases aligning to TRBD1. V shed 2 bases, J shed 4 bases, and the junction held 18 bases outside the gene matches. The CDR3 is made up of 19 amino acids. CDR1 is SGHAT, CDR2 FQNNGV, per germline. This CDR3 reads CASSLNKPSPGQGWYEQYF. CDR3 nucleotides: TGTGCCAGCAGCTTAAATAAGCCCTCACCGGGACAGGGTTGGTACGAGCAGTACTTC.